Shown below are 3 T cell receptor beta chains from a single sample sequenced in a study of T-cell memory formation after mild COVID-19. TCRdb called the 5' RACE reads again in MiXCR, with one record for every CDR3 protein. Among 190,000 or so distinct CDR3 sequences listed, 20% to 25% were seen once. The material sequenced was PBMCs or a T cell subset sorted from them (not recorded which). All receptors come from an adult woman who had mild COVID-19 (a few samples of this study predate the infection). Cell type and time point are not known.

J is TRBJ1-5 and V is TRBV4-1; no clear D gene. From germline, CDR1 is MGHRA and CDR2 YSYEKL. This CDR3 contains 15 residues. V lost 8 bases to trimming and J lost 4 bases, with 18 bases between them. The DNA for the CDR3 is TGCGCCAGCGCTCCCGTGGACTCTTCTAATCAGCCCCAGCATTTT. Amino acids: CASAPVDSSNQPQHF.

The sample holds a few counts of this clonotype. CDR3 coding DNA: TGTGCCAGCAGCTTAGCCCGGACAGGGGGGACCCAAGAGACCCAGTACTTC. Protein sequence: CASSLARTGGTQETQYF. The rearrangement joins TRBV7-9 to TRBJ2-5, with 10 nucleotides matching TRBD1. The CDR3 extends over 17 amino acids. Germline loops: CDR1 SEHNR, CDR2 FQNEAQ (reference sequence). V lost 0 bases to trimming and J lost 1 base; unmatched junction nucleotides: 5.

This clonotype has only a few counts. The rearrangement links TRBV12-3 or TRBV12-4 to TRBJ1-4; D remains unclear. The CDR3 is 15 amino acids. V was trimmed by 1 base and J by 4 bases, leaving 10 bases between them. CDR3 amino acids: CASSLEQFLNEKLFF. The CDR3, as DNA: TGTGCCAGCAGTTTAGAGCAGTTCCTTAATGAAAAACTGTTTTTT.